This T cell receptor (beta chain) was obtained from a study of cytomegalovirus exposure and HLA in healthy donors. Sequencing was performed with immunoSEQ multiplex PCR; in TCRdb, only in-frame clones are kept and a portion is missing. The data hold approximately 160,000 clones, with 84% observed a single time. V dropped 0 bases and J dropped 4; count of bases not matched to a gene: 2. Germline CDR1 is MNHEY and CDR2 is SVGAGI. This CDR3 has 15 residues. This clone was detected once. Antigen unknown. Other DNA variants within this sample encode the same CDR3. Study results and caveats: According to the study, 160 or so TCR beta chains were cytomegalovirus-associated.

The specimen was PBMCs. This chain uses TRBV6-5 with TRBJ1-2; 10 nucleotides line up with TRBD1. This TCR was recovered from a man aged 25-45 years in good health and CMV-seropositive. In nucleotides, the CDR3 is TGTGCCAGCAGTTACTCGGGACAGGGGAGCTATGGCTACACCTTC. This translates into CASSYSGQGSYGYTF.